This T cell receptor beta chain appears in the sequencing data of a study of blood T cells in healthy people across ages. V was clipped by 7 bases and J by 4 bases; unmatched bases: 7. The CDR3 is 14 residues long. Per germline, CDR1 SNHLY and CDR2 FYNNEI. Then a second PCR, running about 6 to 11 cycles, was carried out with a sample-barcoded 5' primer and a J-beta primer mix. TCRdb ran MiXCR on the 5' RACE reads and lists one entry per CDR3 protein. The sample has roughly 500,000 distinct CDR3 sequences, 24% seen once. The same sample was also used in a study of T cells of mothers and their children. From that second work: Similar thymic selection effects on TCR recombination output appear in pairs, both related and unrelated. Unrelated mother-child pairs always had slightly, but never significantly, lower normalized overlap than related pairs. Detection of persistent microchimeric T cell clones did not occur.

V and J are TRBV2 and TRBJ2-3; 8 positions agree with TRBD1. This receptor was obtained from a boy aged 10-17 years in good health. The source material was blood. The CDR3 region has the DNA TGTGCCAGCACTAAGGACAGGGCTGCAGATACGCAGTATTTT. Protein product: CASTKDRAADTQYF.